This paragraph reports one T cell receptor beta chain. Which antigen it targets is not known. No much larger clone exists at a distance of one base, and base qualities are not known. Unmatched junction bases come to 11, with V trimmed by 9 bases and J by 7 bases. From the cysteine through the phenylalanine, the CDR3 covers 13 amino acids. The only DNA kept is the CDR3, 39 bases in frame from the first base. According to the germline V gene, CDR1 reads MNHEY and CDR2 reads SVGAGI. The time point label corresponds to: about 28 days (+/-7) after the second vaccine dose. AZD1222 recipients whose second dose came at about 4 weeks and those whose second dose came at about 12 weeks were combined into one group, since spike-specific TCR depth and breadth did not differ between the two schedules. Samples from vaccinated people were obtained from the UK trials COV001 and COV002, which included a single-blind randomized controlled phase 2/3 trial of AZD1222 (ChAdOx1 nCoV-19) in healthy adults. Trial participant PBMC samples were collected at day 0 and day 28 after the second dose for TCRbeta chain sequencing.

The CDR3 regions of human TCRbeta chains were analyzed by immunosequencing. On the study's bioinformatics: Repertoire TCRs were checked for matches against a reference library of SARS-CoV-2-specific TCRs that had been generated using the MIRA antigen-specificity platform. Breadth meant the fraction of unique TCRs that were SARS-CoV-2-associated, whereas depth meant the fraction of total T cells that were SARS-CoV-2-associated. Using the MIRA data, each spike-specific TCR was mapped to the spike region that the TCR reacts to and placed in a CD4 or CD8 class. Log10-transformed breadth and depth values were compared by one-way ANOVA with Sidak's multiple comparisons tests. Imported from immuneACCESS, the table was reduced by TCRdb to in-frame sequences with V and J called. These copies leave out some clones; in studies compared against another copy, an unresolved V gene accounts for under half, and the cause of the remainder is not known. V and J calls and clone size are those listed in that table; D and trimming were worked out from the DNA. Within this sample are 110,000 to 150,000 clones, with approximately 91% of them counted one time only. The top ten clones comprise roughly 2% of the sample.

This specimen comes from a study of T cell responses to AZD1222 COVID-19 vaccine (dated by TCRdb to the early 2020s). Broadly, across the study: TCR sequencing was performed for some 250 trial participants, of whom 207 were given two doses of AZD1222 and around 25 were given two doses of MenACWY control vaccine. Enrollment into the trials was organized by age into subgroups of 18-55, 56-69 and 70-plus years, and those subgroups contained approximately 150, 30 and 60 TCR-sequenced participants, respectively. Overall study outcomes, separate from this receptor: After two AZD1222 doses, both the breadth and the depth of spike-specific TCRs were significantly higher than at day 0 and than in MenACWY recipients. Because no samples from the day 14 peak response were available, repertoires could be characterized only after the peak T cell response. Epitopes outside the regions mutated in the B.1.351 and B.1.1.7 variants were reportedly recognized by nearly half of the unique spike-specific TCRs. In the small 56-69-year group, the increase in depth fell short of significance, most likely because of low power. Most participants were white British and females outnumbered males, and the authors suggested that clonal diversity may have been underestimated. Conclusions about previously exposed vaccinees are limited, since just 5 to 7 AZD1222 recipients were seropositive for SARS-CoV-2 at baseline. CD4 TCRs associated with the vaccine covered the entire spike protein, and the dominant responses were in regions 160-218 and 743-854.

This specimen consisted of peripheral blood, obtained 28 days after the second AZD1222 dose. This TCR derives from an adult who received the AZD1222 COVID-19 vaccine. The receptor chain draws on TRBV6-5 and TRBJ2-5; 7 bases in the middle match TRBD2. The CDR3 in this case is CASSGSRAGTQYF. Here is the DNA: TGTGCCAGTAGCGGGTCCAGGGCGGGGACCCAGTACTTC.